The present entry profiles one T cell receptor (beta chain) with its context. The sample comes from a study of blood T cell repertoires in COVID-19. Study overall: Nucleic acid was either cDNA or gDNA, and it came from T cells, B-cell-depleted T cells, or PBMCs.

The table came from immunoSEQ multiplex PCR; TCRdb's copy has only in-frame clones and leaves some out. The sample carries around 120,000 clones, nearly 90% recorded once. This CDR3 comprises 12 residues. The ends lost 7 bases at V and 6 bases at J; junction bases unmatched: 5. Germline values: CDR1 LNHDA, CDR2 SQIVND (reference sequence). Those enrolled in Seattle joined during active infection and were followed longitudinally afterward. The chain links TRBV19 to TRBJ1-2, with TRBD1 matching 7 bases. The sequence was collected from a woman aged 60 to 75 with COVID-19, enrolled during active disease. Sequencing was done on a sample of peripheral blood. The DNA of the CDR3 is TGTGCCAGTACTCGACAGGGCAATGGCTACACCTTC. Residues: CASTRQGNGYTF.